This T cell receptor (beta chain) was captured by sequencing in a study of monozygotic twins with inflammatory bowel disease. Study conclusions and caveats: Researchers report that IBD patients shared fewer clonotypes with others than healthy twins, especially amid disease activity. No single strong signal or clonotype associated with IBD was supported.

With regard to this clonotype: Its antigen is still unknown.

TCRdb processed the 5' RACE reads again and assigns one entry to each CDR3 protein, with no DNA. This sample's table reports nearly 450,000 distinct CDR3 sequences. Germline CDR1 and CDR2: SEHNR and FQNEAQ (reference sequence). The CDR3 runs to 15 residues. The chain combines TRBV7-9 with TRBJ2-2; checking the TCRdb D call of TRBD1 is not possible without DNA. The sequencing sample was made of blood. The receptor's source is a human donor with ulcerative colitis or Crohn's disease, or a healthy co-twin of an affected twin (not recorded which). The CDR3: CASSITGTAAGELFF.